What follows are 20 T cell receptor beta chains derived from one specimen sequenced in a study of monozygotic twins with inflammatory bowel disease. TCRdb re-called the 5' RACE reads and catalogs CDR3 proteins one per entry, DNA excluded. The sample table includes about 380,000 distinct CDR3 sequences. Sequences were obtained from blood. These receptors were taken from a human donor with ulcerative colitis or Crohn's disease, or a healthy co-twin of an affected twin (not recorded which).

The chain couples TRBV12-3 or TRBV12-4 to TRBJ2-4; checking the TCRdb D call of TRBD2 is not possible without DNA. This CDR3 spans 13 amino acids. CDR3 sequence: CASSSGGKNIQYF.

The chain links TRBV12-3 or TRBV12-4 to TRBJ1-1; TCRdb calls TRBD1, which cannot be checked without DNA. This CDR3 spans 14 amino acids. CDR3 residues: CASSRTGTKPEAFF.

This chain links TRBV7-9 with TRBJ1-2; TCRdb names TRBD1, which stays unverified in the absence of DNA. The CDR3 is 14 amino acids. Germline CDR1 reads SEHNR; CDR2 reads FQNEAQ (reference sequence). The CDR3 reads CASSSTGRNYGYTF.

This chain joins TRBV20-1 and TRBJ2-2; with no DNA, the TCRdb D assignment of TRBD1 cannot be verified. Germline lookup yields CDR1 DFQATT and CDR2 SNEGSKA (reference sequence). This CDR3 comprises 14 residues. CDR3: CSAKGPWDTGELFF.

The V gene is TRBV9, the J gene TRBJ2-7; without DNA, the TCRdb call of TRBD1 cannot be checked. This CDR3 is 12 amino acids long. CDR1 and CDR2 from the germline V gene are SGDLS and YYNGEE. Here the CDR3 reads CASSQQGSEQYF.

The V gene is TRBV7-9, the J gene TRBJ2-2; TCRdb gives TRBD1 as the D gene, but with no DNA this cannot be confirmed. Germline V gene lookup returns CDR1 SEHNR and CDR2 FQNEAQ (reference sequence). This CDR3 comprises 16 residues. CDR3 sequence reads: CASRHSRDMDTGELFF.

The chain combines TRBV19 with TRBJ2-7; TCRdb selects TRBD1, and the lack of DNA leaves this call unchecked. There are 14 residues in the CDR3. CDR1 and CDR2 from the germline V gene are LNHDA and SQIVND (reference sequence). The CDR3 sequence is CASSISGTAYEQYF.

The chain employs TRBV11-2 and TRBJ1-3; TCRdb's assignment of TRBD1 cannot be checked, as there is no DNA. The CDR3 length is 18 residues. Per the germline V gene, CDR1 is SGHAT and CDR2 is FQNNGV. The CDR3 loop is CASSTEPKRRVTGNTIYF.

V is TRBV5-5 and J is TRBJ1-2; as DNA is missing, the TRBD1 call by TCRdb cannot be tested. Germline-derived CDR1 and CDR2 are SGHKS and YYEKEE (reference sequence). The CDR3 loop spans 14 amino acids. The CDR3 is CASSLADINYGYTF.

The chain recombines TRBV5-5 with TRBJ2-5; as DNA is missing, the TRBD2 call by TCRdb cannot be tested. Per the germline V gene, CDR1 is SGHKS and CDR2 is YYEKEE (reference sequence). CDR3 length equals 15 residues. The CDR3 sequence is CASSLFGGAQETQYF.

V usage is TRBV5-4 and J usage is TRBJ2-3; TCRdb reports TRBD1, a call that lacks DNA to check it against. This CDR3 is 16 amino acids long. The germline V gene encodes CDR1 SGHNT and CDR2 YYREEE (reference sequence). Here the CDR3 reads CASSSNRGQSTDTQYF.

The V call is TRBV5-1, the J call TRBJ1-5; the TCRdb call, TRBD1, lacks DNA for checking. CDR1 and CDR2 (germline): SGHRS, YFSETQ. The CDR3 totals 16 residues. CDR3 loop: CASSPGTGVSNQPQHF. The variable domain in full, completed from reference TRBV5-1 and TRBJ1-5, reads KAGVTQTPRYLIKTRGQQVTLSCSPISGHRSVSWYQQTPGQGLQFLFEYFSETQRNKGNFPGRFSGRQFSNSRSEMNVSTLELGDSALYLCASSPGTGVSNQPQHFGDGTRLSIL.

The rearrangement uses TRBV11-3 and TRBJ2-3. This CDR3 is built from 12 residues. In germline, CDR1 is SGHNT, CDR2 YENEEA. This CDR3 reads CASSKGTDTQYF. Drawing the rest from reference TRBV11-3 and TRBJ2-3, the complete variable domain is EAGVVQSPRYKIIEKKQPVAFWCNPISGHNTLYWYLQNLGQGPELLIRYENEEAVDDSQLPKDRFSAERLKGVDSTLKIQPAELGDSAVYLCASSKGTDTQYFGPGTRLTVL.

The rearrangement links TRBV18 to TRBJ1-1; TCRdb's assignment of TRBD1 cannot be checked, as there is no DNA. The CDR3 is made up of 14 amino acids. The germline V gene has CDR1 KGHSH and CDR2 LQKENI. The CDR3 loop is CASSPGTGGIEAFF.

The chain uses TRBV3-1 and TRBJ2-3; with no DNA, the TCRdb D assignment of TRBD1 cannot be verified. Germline V CDR1 and CDR2: LGHDT, YNNKEL (reference sequence). The CDR3 consists of 16 residues. The chain's CDR3 is CARSQLPLNPTDTQYF.

The chain couples TRBV15 to TRBJ2-2; TCRdb selects TRBD1, and the lack of DNA leaves this call unchecked. The CDR3 runs to 14 residues. Per the germline V gene, CDR1 is LNHNV and CDR2 is YYDKDF (reference sequence). CDR3 sequence reads: CATSLRTGTRELFF. The full variable domain, in which reference TRBV15 and TRBJ2-2 provide the parts outside the CDR3, is DAMVIQNPRYQVTQFGKPVTLSCSQTLNHNVMYWYQQKSSQAPKLLFHYYDKDFNNEADTPDNFQSRRPNTSFCFLDIRSPGLGDTAMYLCATSLRTGTRELFFGEGSRLTVL.

CDR3 sequence: CSAHGLAGSYEQYF. This chain joins TRBV20-1 and TRBJ2-7; checking the TCRdb D call of TRBD2 is not possible without DNA. This CDR3 has 14 residues. Germline V gene sequence: CDR1 DFQATT, CDR2 SNEGSKA (reference sequence).

The J gene is TRBJ2-3, the V gene TRBV29-1. Germline CDR1 is SQVTM and CDR2 is ANQGSEA. This CDR3 has 12 residues. CDR3 sequence reads: CSVRSRTDTQYF.

V is TRBV5-1 and J is TRBJ2-7; the TRBD1 assignment by TCRdb is unverifiable without DNA. This CDR3 has 15 residues. Germline V gene lookup returns CDR1 SGHRS and CDR2 YFSETQ. The chain's CDR3 is CASSFRQGVLYEQYF. Drawing the rest from reference TRBV5-1 and TRBJ2-7, the complete variable domain is KAGVTQTPRYLIKTRGQQVTLSCSPISGHRSVSWYQQTPGQGLQFLFEYFSETQRNKGNFPGRFSGRQFSNSRSEMNVSTLELGDSALYLCASSFRQGVLYEQYFGPGTRLTVT.

The chain recombines TRBV24-1 with TRBJ2-2; TCRdb's D call, TRBD1, is unchecked because there is no DNA. The CDR3 runs 15 residues. Germline CDR1 KGHDR, CDR2 SFDVKD. The CDR3 sequence: CATSDRDRETGELFF.